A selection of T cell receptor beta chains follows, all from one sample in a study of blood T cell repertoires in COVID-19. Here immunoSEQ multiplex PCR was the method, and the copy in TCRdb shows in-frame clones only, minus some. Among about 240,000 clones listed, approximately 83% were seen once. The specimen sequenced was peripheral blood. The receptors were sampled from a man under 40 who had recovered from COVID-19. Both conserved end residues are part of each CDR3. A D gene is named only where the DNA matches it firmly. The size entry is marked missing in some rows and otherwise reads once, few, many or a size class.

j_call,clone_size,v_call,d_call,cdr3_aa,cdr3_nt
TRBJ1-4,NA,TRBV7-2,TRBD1,CASSYSGTGNEKLFF,TGTGCCAGCAGCTACTCCGGGACAGGGAATGAAAAACTGTTTTTT
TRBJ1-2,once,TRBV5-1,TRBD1,CASSLRTWTGDGYTF,TGCGCCAGCAGCTTGCGAACGTGGACAGGGGATGGCTACACCTTC
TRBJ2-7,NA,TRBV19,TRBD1,CASSIDRRTGLLQQYF,TGTGCCAGTAGTATAGATCGTAGGACAGGGCTTTTACAGCAGTACTTC
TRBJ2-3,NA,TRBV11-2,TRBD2,CASSTRLAGVTDTQYF,TGTGCCAGCAGCACCAGACTAGCGGGGGTGACAGATACGCAGTATTTT
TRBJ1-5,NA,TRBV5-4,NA,CASSLGENQPQHF,TGTGCCAGCAGCTTAGGGGAAAATCAGCCCCAGCATTTT
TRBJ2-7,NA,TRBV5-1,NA,CASSLGQSSSYEQYF,TGCGCCAGCAGCTTAGGACAGTCCTCCTCATACGAGCAGTACTTC
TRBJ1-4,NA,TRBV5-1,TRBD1,CASSLSQGQLNEKLFF,TGCGCCAGCAGCTTATCCCAGGGACAGCTCAATGAAAAACTGTTTTTT
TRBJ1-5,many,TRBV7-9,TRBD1,CASSPQGNQPQHF,TGTGCCAGCAGCCCACAGGGGAATCAGCCCCAGCATTTT
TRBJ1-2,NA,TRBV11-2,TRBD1,CASSSVRPRGPNYGYTF,TGTGCCAGCAGTTCCGTCAGACCCAGGGGGCCTAACTATGGCTACACCTTC
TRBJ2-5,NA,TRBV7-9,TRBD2,CASDRGGTGETQYF,TGTGCCAGCGACCGCGGGGGGACTGGGGAGACCCAGTACTTC
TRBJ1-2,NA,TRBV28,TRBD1,CASSPGTDNYGYTF,TGTGCCAGCAGTCCAGGGACAGATAACTATGGCTACACCTTC
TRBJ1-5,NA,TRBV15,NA,CATSSRAAGQPQHF,TGTGCCACCAGCTCCCGGGCGGCGGGTCAGCCCCAGCATTTT
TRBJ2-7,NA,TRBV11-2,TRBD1,CASSFGSGGEQYF,TGTGCCAGCAGCTTCGGGTCAGGGGGTGAGCAGTACTTC
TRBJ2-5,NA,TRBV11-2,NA,CASSLAGVETQYF,TGTGCCAGCAGCTTAGCGGGGGTGGAGACCCAGTACTTC
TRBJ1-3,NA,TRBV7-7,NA,CASSYPGGNTIYF,TGTGCCAGCAGTTACCCAGGGGGAAACACCATATATTTT
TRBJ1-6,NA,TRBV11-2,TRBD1,CASSVGDRPNSPLHF,TGTGCCAGCAGCGTAGGGGACAGACCTAATTCACCCCTCCACTTT
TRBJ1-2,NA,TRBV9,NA,CASSVLQVILGGYTF,TGTGCCAGCAGCGTCCTACAGGTTATCCTCGGTGGCTACACCTTC
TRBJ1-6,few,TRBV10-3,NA,CATMRGNSPLHF,TGTGCCACTATGCGGGGTAATTCACCCCTCCACTTT
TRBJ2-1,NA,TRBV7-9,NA,CASSRIREQFF,TGTGCCAGCAGCCGTATCCGGGAGCAGTTCTTC
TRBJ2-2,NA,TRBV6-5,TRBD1,CASFRGLDTGELFF,TGTGCCAGTTTCAGGGGGTTGGACACCGGGGAGCTGTTTTTT
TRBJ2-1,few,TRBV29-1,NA,CSVETRNEQFF,TGCAGCGTTGAAACGCGGAATGAGCAGTTCTTC
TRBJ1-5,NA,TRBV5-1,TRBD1,CASSPTGSYSNQPQHF,TGCGCCAGCAGCCCGACAGGGAGCTATAGCAATCAGCCCCAGCATTTT
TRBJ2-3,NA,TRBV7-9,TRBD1,CASSSRAPGTGPPDTQYF,TGTGCCAGCAGCTCACGGGCCCCCGGGACAGGGCCCCCAGATACGCAGTATTTT
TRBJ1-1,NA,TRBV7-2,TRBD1,CASSQTGGGTEAFF,TGTGCCAGCAGCCAGACAGGGGGAGGTACTGAAGCTTTCTTT
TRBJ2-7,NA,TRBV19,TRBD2,CASKRGVDEQYF,TGTGCCAGTAAGCGGGGAGTCGACGAGCAGTACTTC
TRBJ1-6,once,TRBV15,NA,CATSKGQSNSPLHF,TGTGCCACCAGCAAAGGACAGTCTAATTCACCCCTCCACTTT
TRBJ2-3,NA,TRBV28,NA,CASRVPTGGSDTQYF,TGTGCCAGCAGAGTCCCTACCGGGGGTTCAGATACGCAGTATTTT
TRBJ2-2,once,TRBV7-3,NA,CASSLTSANTGELFF,TGTGCCAGCAGCTTAACCAGCGCGAACACCGGGGAGCTGTTTTTT
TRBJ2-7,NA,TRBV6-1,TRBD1,CASSARRTGGTSYEQYF,TGTGCCAGCAGTGCCCGCCGGACAGGGGGGACCTCCTACGAGCAGTACTTC
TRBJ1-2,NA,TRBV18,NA,CASSSRYRENYGYTF,TGTGCCAGCTCGTCCAGATACAGGGAAAACTATGGCTACACCTTC
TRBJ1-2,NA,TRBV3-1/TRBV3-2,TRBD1,CASSQSTGYGYTF,TGTGCCAGCAGCCAATCGACAGGGTACGGCTACACCTTC
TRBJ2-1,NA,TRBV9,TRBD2,CASSRSGRDNEQFF,TGTGCCAGCAGCCGTAGCGGGAGGGACAATGAGCAGTTCTTC
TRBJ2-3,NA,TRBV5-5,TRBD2,CASSYRTSGGADTQYF,TGTGCCAGCAGCTATCGGACTAGCGGGGGGGCAGATACGCAGTATTTT
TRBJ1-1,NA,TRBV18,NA,CASSSQKNTEAFF,TGTGCCAGCTCATCCCAGAAAAACACTGAAGCTTTCTTT
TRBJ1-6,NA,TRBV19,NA,CASSSGRVNINSPLHF,TGTGCCAGTAGTTCGGGCAGGGTCAACATTAATTCACCCCTCCACTTT
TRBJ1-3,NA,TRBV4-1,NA,CASSQDRARGFNTIYF,TGCGCCAGCAGCCAAGATAGGGCCAGGGGTTTCAACACCATATATTTT
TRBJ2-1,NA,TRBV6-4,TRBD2,CASRRLAGGSGEQFF,TGTGCCAGCAGGCGACTAGCGGGGGGGTCCGGTGAGCAGTTCTTC
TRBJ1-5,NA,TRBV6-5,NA,CASRRPGGQPQHF,TGTGCCAGCAGGCGACCGGGGGGCCAGCCCCAGCATTTT
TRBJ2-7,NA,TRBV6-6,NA,CASTPWAENYEQYF,TGTGCCAGCACTCCCTGGGCAGAAAACTACGAGCAGTACTTC
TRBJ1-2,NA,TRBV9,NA,CASSVFGEYTF,TGTGCCAGCAGCGTTTTCGGAGAGTACACCTTC
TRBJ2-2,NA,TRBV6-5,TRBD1,CASSFQNRGGTGELFF,TGTGCCAGCAGTTTCCAAAACAGGGGCGGCACCGGGGAGCTGTTTTTT
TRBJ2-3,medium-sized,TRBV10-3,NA,CAISESMRGTTTDTQYF,TGTGCCATCAGTGAAAGTATGAGGGGGACTACAACAGATACGCAGTATTTT
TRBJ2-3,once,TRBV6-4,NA,CASSKGGPTDTQYF,TGTGCCAGCAGTAAGGGGGGGCCCACAGATACGCAGTATTTT
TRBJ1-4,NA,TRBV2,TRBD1,CATRQGWRNEKLFF,TGTGCCACTCGACAGGGGTGGCGTAATGAAAAACTGTTTTTT
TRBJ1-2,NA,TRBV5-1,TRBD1,CASSERQGLDGYTF,TGCGCCAGCAGCGAACGACAGGGACTAGATGGCTACACCTTC
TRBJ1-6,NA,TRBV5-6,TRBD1,CASSRTGGAGSPLHF,TGTGCCAGCAGTCGAACAGGGGGCGCAGGTTCACCCCTCCACTTT
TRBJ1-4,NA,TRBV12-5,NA,CASGWTSSVGKLFF,TGTGCTAGTGGTTGGACTTCGTCGGTGGGAAAACTGTTTTTT
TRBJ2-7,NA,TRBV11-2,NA,CASSLDTTQGLRSYEQYF,TGTGCCAGCAGCTTAGACACCACACAGGGCCTGAGGTCCTACGAGCAGTACTTC
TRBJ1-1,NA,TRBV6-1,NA,CASSDTAYRGAFF,TGTGCCAGCAGTGATACAGCCTACCGGGGAGCTTTCTTT
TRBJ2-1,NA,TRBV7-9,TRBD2,CASSLAPSLAGANEQFF,TGTGCCAGCAGCTTAGCGCCTTCCCTAGCGGGAGCCAATGAGCAGTTCTTC
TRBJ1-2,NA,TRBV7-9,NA,CASSLISYGYTF,TGTGCCAGCAGCTTAATCAGTTATGGCTACACCTTC
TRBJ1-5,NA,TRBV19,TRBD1,CASIADRASNQPQHF,TGTGCCAGTATTGCGGACAGGGCGAGCAATCAGCCCCAGCATTTT
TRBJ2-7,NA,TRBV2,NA,CASVTGHTSYEQYF,TGTGCCAGCGTCACAGGCCACACCTCCTACGAGCAGTACTTC
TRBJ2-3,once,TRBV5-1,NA,CASTPSGQSTDTQYF,TGCGCCAGCACCCCGTCTGGGCAGAGCACAGATACGCAGTATTTT